The clone carrying this T cell receptor (beta chain) was counted between two and nine times. V shed 4 bases and J shed 2 bases, with 10 bases lying between them. Germline V gives CDR1 KGHDR, CDR2 SFDVKD. The CDR3 runs 14 residues. This specimen comes from a study of blood T cells in healthy people across ages. A J-beta primer mix and a sample-barcoded 5' primer were used in a second PCR of about 7 to 12 cycles. MiXCR, applied by TCRdb to the 5' RACE reads, yields one record per CDR3 protein. Of more than 450,000 distinct CDR3 sequences listed, about 28% are singletons. This same sample was also taken into another study, of T cells of mothers and their children. That source reports: cDNA was synthesized from all extracted RNA at around 1.5 ug per reaction.

The clonotype originates from a boy aged 2-15 years in good health. The sample consisted of blood. The gene calls are TRBV24-1 and TRBJ1-2, with D perhaps TRBD1 (5 bases). The CDR3 reads CATSDRGLNYGYTF. The DNA for the CDR3 is TGTGCCACCAGTGACCGGGGACTGAACTATGGCTACACCTTC.